These 26 T cell receptor beta chains came from one sample sequenced in a study of shared clonotypes between healthy human individuals. Method: immunoSEQ multiplex PCR; TCRdb's copy keeps in-frame clones and lacks some. This repertoire shows approximately 720,000 clones, around 90% found once; its top ten account for more than 20%. Terminally differentiated effector memory CD45RA+ cells were excluded by CCR7 positive selection of CD45RO-negative cells. The sample consisted of naive CD8+ T cells sorted from blood. The receptors derive from a man aged 30 to 39 in good health.

The CDR3 sequence: CATSRGRDIRANTEAFF. The DNA for the CDR3 is TGTGCCACCAGCAGAGGCCGGGACATTAGGGCGAACACTGAAGCTTTCTTT. This chain uses TRBV15 with TRBJ1-1, with a weak D call TRBD1 (6 bases). CDR3 length equals 17 residues. In germline, CDR1 is LNHNV, CDR2 YYDKDF (reference sequence). Trimming took off 1 base at V and 1 base at J, with 16 bases between the two ends.

This chain joins TRBV27 and TRBJ2-5; TRBD2 agrees at 10 bases. Germline CDR1 and CDR2: MNHEY and SMNVEV (reference sequence). This CDR3 spans 14 amino acids. The J segment lost 5 bases and the V segment lost 5 bases, leaving 5 bases of the junction unmatched. The CDR3 DNA reads TGTGCCAGCAGTAACCTACTAGCGGGGGAGACCCAGTACTTC. Translating gives CASSNLLAGETQYF.

V gene TRBV27 combines with J gene TRBJ2-5, with D possibly being TRBD2 (6 bases). Germline V gene data show CDR1 as MNHEY and CDR2 as SMNVEV (reference sequence). V was pared by 2 bases and J by 2 bases, with 12 bases between. There are 15 residues in the CDR3. CDR3 sequence: CASSLGGGSQETQYF. The CDR3 bases are TGTGCCAGCAGTTTAGGGGGAGGATCACAAGAGACCCAGTACTTC.

This clone turned up a few times. The V gene is TRBV14, the J gene TRBJ2-3; no clear D. Trimming pared 2 bases from V and 4 bases from J, leaving 13 bases between. Germline values: CDR1 SGHDN, CDR2 FVKESK. There are 15 residues in the CDR3. CDR3 residues: CASSQYPGFADTQYF. DNA of the CDR3: TGTGCCAGCAGCCAATACCCTGGGTTTGCAGATACGCAGTATTTT.

The chain couples TRBV16 to TRBJ2-3; TRBD1 might be the D (6 bases). Between the trimmed V and J ends, which lost 0 bases and 14 bases, there was a span of 21 bases. The CDR3 is made up of 15 amino acids. CDR1 KGHSY and CDR2 FQNENV come from the germline V gene. CDR3 protein: CASSQSPVRQAGPYF. CDR3 sequence (DNA): TGTGCCAGCAGCCAATCCCCTGTTAGACAGGCCGGTCCGTATTTT.

This rearrangement joins TRBV7-9 to TRBJ2-1; the D gene is possibly TRBD1 (5 bases). This CDR3 is built from 12 residues. Trimming took off 8 bases at V and 8 bases at J, with 13 bases between the two ends. Germline assignment: CDR1 SEHNR and CDR2 FQNEAQ (reference sequence). The CDR3 region has the DNA TGTGCCAGCGCTAGGGGTGGGGATGAGCAGTTCTTC. This codes for CASARGGDEQFF.

The rearrangement uses TRBV28 and TRBJ2-5; 11 bases fit TRBD2. This CDR3 has 18 residues. CDR1 MDHEN and CDR2 SYDVKM come from the germline V gene. J was trimmed by 3 bases and V by 3 bases; bases with no gene match: 12. CDR3 DNA sequence: TGTGCCAGCAGTTTTACTCTAGCGGGAGGATCCCAGGAAGAGACCCAGTACTTC. It translates to CASSFTLAGGSQEETQYF.

On this clone: Other DNA sequences within the sample encode an identical CDR3. V and J are TRBV29-1 and TRBJ2-1; D is uncertain. CDR3 size: 11 residues. Germline CDR1 is SQVTM and CDR2 is ANQGSEA. V lost 0 bases to trimming and J lost 9 bases, with 6 bases between them. The CDR3 region has the DNA TGCAGCGTTGAAGATCTAGGTGAGCAGTTCTTC. This sequence encodes CSVEDLGEQFF.

The chain combines TRBV10-3 with TRBJ2-7, with D perhaps matching TRBD2 (5 bases). Germline CDR1 reads ENHRY; CDR2 reads SYGVKD. The CDR3 extends over 11 amino acids. V lost 6 bases, J lost 2 bases, and 5 bases lay in between. The CDR3 here is CAISGTYEQYF. The CDR3 DNA sequence: TGTGCCATCAGCGGGACCTACGAGCAGTACTTC.

The chain couples TRBV27 to TRBJ2-5; D is unresolved. This CDR3 contains 14 residues. V dropped 2 bases and J dropped 2 bases, with 9 bases sitting between them. CDR1 and CDR2 (germline): MNHEY, SMNVEV (reference sequence). For the CDR3, the DNA is TGTGCCAGCAGTTTAGCCCTCGGGCAAGAGACCCAGTACTTC. It codes for CASSLALGQETQYF.

The chain has TRBV29-1 and TRBJ2-1; D not certain. Germline CDR1 and CDR2: SQVTM and ANQGSEA. This CDR3 spans 13 amino acids. The V and J ends lost 4 bases and 5 bases respectively, with 12 bases between them. In nucleotides, the CDR3 is TGCAGCGTTGTTTTACTTACTGACAATGAGCAGTTCTTC. Translated: CSVVLLTDNEQFF.

This clone was counted once. This chain links TRBV29-1 with TRBJ1-3; a weak D match, TRBD1 (5 bases). Germline V gene lookup returns CDR1 SQVTM and CDR2 ANQGSEA. This CDR3 spans 12 amino acids. Deletions cut 7 bases from V and 4 bases from J, with 11 bases between. CDR3 sequence reads: CSGSGLGNTIYF. The CDR3, as DNA: TGCAGCGGCTCAGGGTTGGGAAACACCATATATTTT.

The gene calls are TRBV5-1 and TRBJ2-7; TRBD1 is a possible D gene (6 bases). Trimming left V 4 bases short and J 3 bases short, with 11 bases between. Per germline, CDR1 SGHRS and CDR2 YFSETQ. This CDR3 has 13 residues. The CDR3 loop is CASSDRTNYEQYF. The CDR3 region has the DNA TGCGCCAGCAGCGACAGGACCAACTACGAGCAGTACTTC. Full variable domain (outside the CDR3, taken from reference TRBV5-1 and TRBJ2-7): KAGVTQTPRYLIKTRGQQVTLSCSPISGHRSVSWYQQTPGQGLQFLFEYFSETQRNKGNFPGRFSGRQFSNSRSEMNVSTLELGDSALYLCASSDRTNYEQYFGPGTRLTVT.

This clone has only a few counts. This clone may be a read error of a much larger clone one base away. The rearrangement joins TRBV25-1 to TRBJ2-7; D is uncertain. V shed 4 bases and J shed 0 bases, with 4 bases lying between them. The CDR3 consists of 12 residues. Germline V CDR1 and CDR2: MGHDK, SYGVNS. The CDR3 spells CASSGSSYEQYF. Here the CDR3 DNA reads TGTGCCAGCAGTGGAAGCTCCTACGAGCAGTACTTC.

The J gene is TRBJ2-1, the V gene TRBV19, with D maybe TRBD1 (6 bases). The V end lost 5 bases, the J end lost 4 bases, and 27 bases lay between the germline ends. CDR3 length equals 19 residues. CDR1 and CDR2 from the germline V gene are LNHDA and SQIVND (reference sequence). CDR3: CASSSYRDILRGSYNEQFF. DNA for the CDR3: TGTGCCAGTAGTTCATACCGGGACATTTTGAGGGGATCGTACAATGAGCAGTTCTTC.

The chain joins TRBV11-2 to TRBJ1-5, with D unresolved. Trimming left V 2 bases short and J 0 bases short, with 5 bases between. Germline CDR1 and CDR2: SGHAT and FQNNGV. The CDR3 has 14 residues. CDR3 in DNA: TGTGCCAGCAGCTTACGGGATAGCAATCAGCCCCAGCATTTT. Translating gives CASSLRDSNQPQHF.

The genes are TRBV2 and TRBJ2-1; weak D call: TRBD1 (5 bases). The CDR3 sequence is 16 residues long. V lost 0 bases and J lost 5, with 14 bases in between. Germline V gives CDR1 SNHLY, CDR2 FYNNEI. The DNA of the CDR3 is TGTGCCAGCAGTGAAGCGCCGCAGGGAATAGACAATGAGCAGTTCTTC. Its translation: CASSEAPQGIDNEQFF.

This sequence joins TRBV9 and TRBJ2-3, with 7 bases lining up with TRBD2. Germline V gene data show CDR1 as SGDLS and CDR2 as YYNGEE. Trimming cost V 1 base and J 2 bases; bases outside gene matches: 7. The CDR3 extends over 16 amino acids. CDR3 DNA: TGTGCCAGCAGCGTAAGGGCTAGCGGAGACACAGATACGCAGTATTTT. It specifies CASSVRASGDTDTQYF.

V gene TRBV6-1 combines with J gene TRBJ2-5; the D gene could be TRBD1 or TRBD2 (5 bases each). Germline-derived CDR1 and CDR2 are MNHNS and SASEGT. This CDR3 contains 17 residues. The V end lost 1 base, the J end lost 5 bases, and 20 bases lay between the germline ends. The CDR3 is CASSEVGRGVEHETQYF. The CDR3 nucleotides are TGTGCCAGCAGTGAAGTGGGTAGAGGGGTTGAACATGAGACCCAGTACTTC.

The V and J genes are TRBV5-1 and TRBJ2-3; unclear D gene. V was cut by 4 bases and J by 0 bases, with 9 bases left in between. CDR1 is SGHRS, CDR2 YFSETQ, per germline. The CDR3 is 14 residues long. The CDR3 DNA follows: TGCGCCAGCAGCCCCATTCGGAGCACAGATACGCAGTATTTT. Its translation: CASSPIRSTDTQYF.

The chain recombines TRBV5-1 with TRBJ2-5; 10 bases are a match to TRBD2. The junction had 9 bases not matched to a gene; V was cut back by 2 bases and J by 5 bases. The germline CDR1 and CDR2 sequences are SGHRS and YFSETQ. The CDR3 spans 16 residues. The CDR3 sequence is CASSLSGRASLETQYF. In DNA form, the CDR3 reads TGCGCCAGCAGCTTAAGCGGGAGGGCCTCTTTGGAGACCCAGTACTTC.

This chain joins TRBV12-5 and TRBJ2-5, with 9 bases that match TRBD1. Germline V lookup: CDR1 LGHNT, CDR2 FRNRAP. This CDR3 is built from 16 residues. V was pared by 3 bases and J by 0 bases, with 5 bases of the junction left unmatched. CDR3 in amino acids: CASGFRTGDYQETQYF. The CDR3 DNA reads TGTGCTAGTGGTTTTCGGACAGGGGACTACCAAGAGACCCAGTACTTC.

The V and J genes are TRBV5-1 and TRBJ2-7; 8 nucleotides align to TRBD2. The CDR3 covers 14 residues. V shed 7 bases and J 2 bases; nucleotides not matched to a gene: 8. CDR1 and CDR2 from the germline V gene are SGHRS and YFSETQ. CDR3 DNA sequence: TGCGCCAGCGCGGTAGCGGGATCGACCTACGAGCAGTACTTC. The encoded protein is CASAVAGSTYEQYF. The full variable domain, its missing parts supplied by reference TRBV5-1 and TRBJ2-7, is KAGVTQTPRYLIKTRGQQVTLSCSPISGHRSVSWYQQTPGQGLQFLFEYFSETQRNKGNFPGRFSGRQFSNSRSEMNVSTLELGDSALYLCASAVAGSTYEQYFGPGTRLTVT.

The chain uses TRBV5-5 and TRBJ2-7; possibly TRBD1 for D (5 bases). This CDR3 comprises 13 residues. The germline gives CDR1 SGHKS, CDR2 YYEKEE (reference sequence). Trimming cost V 4 bases and J 4 bases, with 12 bases left between them. This CDR3 reads CASSHRSTYEQYF. The DNA for the CDR3 is TGTGCCAGCAGCCACAGGAGTACATACGAGCAGTACTTC.

The chain combines TRBV27 with TRBJ2-2; 8 bases align to TRBD2. Trimming at V came to 0 bases and at J to 2 bases, leaving 2 bases not matched to a gene. CDR1 is MNHEY, CDR2 SMNVEV, per germline (reference sequence). CDR3 length: 16 residues. Here the CDR3 DNA reads TGTGCCAGCAGTTTATCAGCGGGGGTCAACACCGGGGAGCTGTTTTTT. This translates into CASSLSAGVNTGELFF.

V and J are TRBV6-5 and TRBJ1-2; no clear D. CDR1 is MNHEY and CDR2 is SVGAGI in the germline V gene. Trimming removed 2 bases from V and 3 bases from J, with 7 bases in between. The CDR3 runs to 13 residues. Here the CDR3 reads CASSYPGYYGYTF. CDR3 DNA sequence: TGTGCCAGCAGTTACCCGGGGTACTATGGCTACACCTTC.